A single sample gave rise to the 18 T cell receptor beta chains below, sequenced in a study of cytomegalovirus exposure and HLA in healthy donors. Profiling relied on immunoSEQ multiplex PCR, and the TCRdb table lists in-frame clones only, not all of them. Of 110,000 to 150,000 clones in the sample, approximately 94% were seen once. Sample: PBMCs. The receptors stem from a young man in good health and CMV-seropositive.

The chain employs TRBV28 and TRBJ1-2; possibly TRBD1 for D (5 bases). Trimming cost V 4 bases and J 2 bases, with 14 bases left between them. The V gene's germline CDR1 is MDHEN and CDR2 SYDVKM. The CDR3 spans 15 residues. CDR3 coding DNA: TGTGCCAGCAGTTCTAGGCTGGCAGGGAACTATGGCTACACCTTC. Amino acids: CASSSRLAGNYGYTF.

This chain connects TRBV19 to TRBJ1-1; 7 bases align to TRBD1. The V gene's germline CDR1 is LNHDA and CDR2 SQIVND (reference sequence). The V gene end was trimmed by 3 bases and the J gene end by 11 bases; junction bases not matched to a gene: 9. This CDR3 has 13 amino acids. The CDR3 loop is CASSIGQALDAFF. CDR3 nucleotides: TGTGCCAGTAGTATTGGACAGGCTCTCGACGCTTTCTTT.

This chain uses TRBV7-2 with TRBJ2-1; no clear D gene. The CDR3 consists of 12 residues. V dropped 5 bases and J dropped 15 bases, with 17 bases sitting between them. Germline V lookup: CDR1 SGHTA, CDR2 FQGNSA. For the CDR3, the DNA is TGTGCCAGCAGCCCCGTGAGGATTAATATGTTCTTC. It codes for CASSPVRINMFF.

The chain joins TRBV5-8 to TRBJ2-1; 16 nucleotides line up with TRBD2. Losses at the gene ends were 4 bases for V and 4 bases for J; bases not matched to a gene: 5. CDR3 length: 17 amino acids. Germline assignment: CDR1 SGHTS and CDR2 YDEGEE. The CDR3 nucleotides read TGTGCCAGCAGCAGGGGACTAGCGGGAGGGAGGTACAATGAGCAGTTCTTC. Protein product: CASSRGLAGGRYNEQFF.

J is TRBJ2-5 and V is TRBV27; 10 bases are a match to TRBD2. This CDR3 spans 16 amino acids. J lost 1 base, V lost 5 bases, and 7 bases had no gene match. The V gene's germline CDR1 is MNHEY and CDR2 SMNVEV (reference sequence). The CDR3: CASSPERTSGQETQYF. The CDR3 DNA reads TGTGCCAGCAGTCCAGAGAGGACTAGCGGCCAAGAGACCCAGTACTTC.

The CDR3 loop reads CASKTTGANYGYTF. The CDR3 DNA sequence: TGTGCCAGCAAAACGACAGGGGCTAACTATGGCTACACCTTC. The J gene is TRBJ1-2, the V gene TRBV2, with TRBD1 matching 8 bases. Germline V gene lookup returns CDR1 SNHLY and CDR2 FYNNEI. V was pared by 7 bases and J by 0 bases, with 4 bases of the junction left unmatched. The CDR3 is 14 amino acids.

The chain couples TRBV30 to TRBJ2-5; TRBD2 agrees at 7 bases. There are 17 residues in the CDR3. With V trimmed by 0 bases and J by 5 bases, 15 bases remained unmatched. Per germline, CDR1 GTSNPN and CDR2 SVGIG (reference sequence). CDR3 DNA: TGTGCCTGGAGTGTACGGCTAGCGGTTAGCTCGGGCGAGACCCAGTACTTC. Protein product: CAWSVRLAVSSGETQYF.

The J gene is TRBJ2-7, the V gene TRBV14, with 8 bases matching TRBD1. The CDR3 sequence is 16 residues long. CDR1 is SGHDN and CDR2 is FVKESK in the germline V gene. Trimming took 0 bases from V and 3 from J; bases not matched to a gene: 7. The CDR3 DNA is TGTGCCAGCAGCCAAGATTGGGCAGGGGGCGTCTACGAGCAGTACTTC. Its translation is CASSQDWAGGVYEQYF.

The chain is built from TRBV11-2 and TRBJ2-3; 8 positions agree with TRBD2. V was clipped by 4 bases and J by 4 bases; unmatched bases: 7. Per the germline V gene, CDR1 is SGHAT and CDR2 is FQNNGV. This CDR3 comprises 15 residues. CDR3 nucleotide sequence: TGTGCCAGCAGCTCTAGGAGCGGGAGAGCAGATACGCAGTATTTT. It codes for CASSSRSGRADTQYF.

This chain connects TRBV5-6 to TRBJ2-7; 9 nucleotides line up with TRBD1. Per germline, CDR1 SGHDT and CDR2 YYEEEE. The CDR3 totals 13 residues. V gave up 4 bases and J gave up 2 bases; unmatched junction bases: 1. The CDR3 here is CASSTGGPYEQYF. DNA of the CDR3: TGTGCCAGCAGCACAGGGGGCCCCTACGAGCAGTACTTC.

About this clone: This CDR3 is also generated by other DNA sequences in the sample. The V call is TRBV28, the J call TRBJ2-7; 8 bases are shared with TRBD2. The CDR3 is 14 amino acids. Per the germline V gene, CDR1 is MDHEN and CDR2 is SYDVKM. V lost 10 bases and J lost 0; bases outside the gene matches: 8. CDR3 nucleotide sequence: TGTGCCACCGGGGGGGGTCCCAGCTCCTACGAGCAGTACTTC. It encodes CATGGGPSSYEQYF.

J is TRBJ2-1 and V is TRBV14, with 11 nucleotides matching TRBD2. The germline V gene has CDR1 SGHDN and CDR2 FVKESK. The V and J ends lost 3 bases and 5 bases, in that order; junction bases with no gene match: 12. The CDR3 covers 18 residues. The CDR3 nucleotides read TGTGCCAGCAGCCATTCCCCCCCGACTAGCGGGATACACAATGAGCAGTTCTTC. Protein sequence: CASSHSPPTSGIHNEQFF.

This chain joins TRBV7-2 and TRBJ2-5; unclear D gene. V was trimmed by 3 bases and J by 3 bases, leaving 8 bases between them. CDR1 is SGHTA and CDR2 is FQGNSA in the germline V gene. There are 13 residues in the CDR3. The CDR3 loop is CASSFARKETQYF. The DNA for the CDR3 is TGTGCCAGCAGCTTCGCTAGGAAAGAGACCCAGTACTTC.

The chain is built from TRBV5-1 and TRBJ2-7, with 7 positions matching TRBD2. The J segment lost 0 bases and the V segment lost 6 bases, leaving 6 bases of the junction unmatched. This CDR3 spans 14 amino acids. Germline V gene sequence: CDR1 SGHRS, CDR2 YFSETQ. The CDR3: CASNQGTNSYEQYF. In DNA, the CDR3 is TGCGCCAGCAACCAAGGGACTAACTCCTACGAGCAGTACTTC. Supplemented by reference TRBV5-1 and TRBJ2-7, the full variable domain reads KAGVTQTPRYLIKTRGQQVTLSCSPISGHRSVSWYQQTPGQGLQFLFEYFSETQRNKGNFPGRFSGRQFSNSRSEMNVSTLELGDSALYLCASNQGTNSYEQYFGPGTRLTVT.

This chain connects TRBV5-6 to TRBJ2-7, with 7 bases matching TRBD1. J lost 1 base, V lost 2 bases, and 6 bases had no gene match. CDR3 length equals 15 residues. CDR1 is SGHDT, CDR2 YYEEEE, per germline. The CDR3 DNA sequence: TGTGCCAGCAGCTTAGTTGGGACAGTTTCCTACGAGCAGTACTTC. Translating it yields CASSLVGTVSYEQYF.

The chain carries TRBV7-8 and TRBJ2-7, with 10 bases identical to TRBD1. The CDR3 is made up of 15 amino acids. The trim removed 3 bases at V and 7 bases at J, leaving 9 bases unmatched. Germline V gene lookup returns CDR1 SGHVS and CDR2 FQNEAQ. The CDR3 DNA follows: TGTGCCAGCAGCTTCACGACAGGGGGCCTACGGGAGCAGTACTTC. Residues: CASSFTTGGLREQYF.

This chain uses TRBV5-1 with TRBJ2-5; D might be TRBD1 (6 bases). Germline CDR1 reads SGHRS; CDR2 reads YFSETQ. This CDR3 has 14 residues. V was shortened by 4 bases and J by 5 bases, with 15 bases between the two germline ends. The CDR3 sequence is CASSPWGPSETQYF. The CDR3, as DNA: TGCGCCAGCAGCCCCTGGGGGCCGAGTGAGACCCAGTACTTC.

J is TRBJ2-7 and V is TRBV11-2, with D tentatively TRBD1 (5 bases). The CDR3 is made up of 13 amino acids. V was cut by 2 bases and J by 4 bases, with 9 bases left in between. The V gene's germline CDR1 is SGHAT and CDR2 FQNNGV. CDR3 DNA sequence: TGTGCCAGCAGCTTACCAGGGTTGTACGAGCAGTACTTC. Translating gives CASSLPGLYEQYF.